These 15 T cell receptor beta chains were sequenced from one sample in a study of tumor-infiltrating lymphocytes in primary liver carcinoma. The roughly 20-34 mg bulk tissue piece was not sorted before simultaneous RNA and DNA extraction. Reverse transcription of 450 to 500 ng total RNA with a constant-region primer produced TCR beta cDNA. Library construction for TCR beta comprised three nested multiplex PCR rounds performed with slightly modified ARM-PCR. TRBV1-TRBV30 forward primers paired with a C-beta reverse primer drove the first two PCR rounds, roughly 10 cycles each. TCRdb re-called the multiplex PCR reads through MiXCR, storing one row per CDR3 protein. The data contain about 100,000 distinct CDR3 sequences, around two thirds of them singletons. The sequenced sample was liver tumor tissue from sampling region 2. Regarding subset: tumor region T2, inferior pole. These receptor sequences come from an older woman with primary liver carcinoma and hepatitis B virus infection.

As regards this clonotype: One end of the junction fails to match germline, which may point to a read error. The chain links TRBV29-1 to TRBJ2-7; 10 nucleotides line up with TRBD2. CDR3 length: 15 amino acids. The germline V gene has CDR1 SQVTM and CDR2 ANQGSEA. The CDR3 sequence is CSVSIAGLAAYEQYF. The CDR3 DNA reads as TGCAGCGTCAGCATAGCTGGACTAGCGGCCTACGAGCAGTATTTC.

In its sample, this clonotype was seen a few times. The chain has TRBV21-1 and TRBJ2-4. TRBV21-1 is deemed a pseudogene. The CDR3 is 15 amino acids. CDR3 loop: CASSKTDLAKNIQYF. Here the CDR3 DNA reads TGTGCCAGCAGCAAAACAGACTTAGCCAAAAACATTCAGTACTTC.

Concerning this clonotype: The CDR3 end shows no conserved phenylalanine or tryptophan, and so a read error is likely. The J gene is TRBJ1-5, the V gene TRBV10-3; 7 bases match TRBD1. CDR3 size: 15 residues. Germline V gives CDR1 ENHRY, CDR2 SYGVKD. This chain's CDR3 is CAMSETGNSNQPQHS. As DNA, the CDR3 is TGTGCCATGAGTGAGACAGGGAATAGCAATCAGCCCCAGCATTCT.

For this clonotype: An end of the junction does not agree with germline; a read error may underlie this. The CDR3: CANSLGHYEQYF. The CDR3 nucleotides read TGTGCCAACAGCTTAGGGCACTACGAGCAGTACTTC. The chain carries TRBV13 and TRBJ2-7; D ambiguous. The V gene's germline CDR1 is PRHDT and CDR2 FYEKMQ (reference sequence). The CDR3 is 12 residues long.

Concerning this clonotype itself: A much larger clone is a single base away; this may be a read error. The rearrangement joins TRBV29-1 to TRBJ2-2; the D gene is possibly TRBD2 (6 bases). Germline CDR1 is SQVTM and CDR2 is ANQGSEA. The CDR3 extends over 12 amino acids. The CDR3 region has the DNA TGCAGCGGGCGCGACAGAACCGGGGAGGTGTTTTTT. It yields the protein CSGRDRTGEVFF.

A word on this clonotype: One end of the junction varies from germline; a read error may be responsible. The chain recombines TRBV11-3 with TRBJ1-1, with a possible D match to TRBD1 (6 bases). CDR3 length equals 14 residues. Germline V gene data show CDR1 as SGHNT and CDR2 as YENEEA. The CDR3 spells CASSFGTMNTEAFF. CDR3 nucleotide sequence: TGCGCCAGCAGCTTCGGGACAATGAACACTGAAGCCTTCTTT.

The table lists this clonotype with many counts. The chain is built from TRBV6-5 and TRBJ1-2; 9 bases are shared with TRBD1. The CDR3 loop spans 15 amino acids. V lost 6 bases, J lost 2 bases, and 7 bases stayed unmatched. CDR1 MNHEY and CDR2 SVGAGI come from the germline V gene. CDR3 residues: CASSPTDRGNYGYTF. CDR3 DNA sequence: TGTGCCAGCAGCCCAACGGACAGGGGCAACTATGGCTACACCTTC.

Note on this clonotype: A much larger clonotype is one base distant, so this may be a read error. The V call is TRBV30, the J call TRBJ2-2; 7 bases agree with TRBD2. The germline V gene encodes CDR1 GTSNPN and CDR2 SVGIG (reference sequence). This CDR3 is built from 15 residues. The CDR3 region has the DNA TGTGTCTGGAGTATCGCGGGAGCGGTTAGCGGGGAGCTGTTTTTT. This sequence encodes CVWSIAGAVSGELFF.

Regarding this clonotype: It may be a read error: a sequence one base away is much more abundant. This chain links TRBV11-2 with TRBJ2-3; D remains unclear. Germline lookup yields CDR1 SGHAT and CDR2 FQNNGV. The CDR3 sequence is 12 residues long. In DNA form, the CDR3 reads TGTGCCATCAGCGTAGATTTTGGTACTGTGTATTTT. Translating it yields CAISVDFGTVYF.

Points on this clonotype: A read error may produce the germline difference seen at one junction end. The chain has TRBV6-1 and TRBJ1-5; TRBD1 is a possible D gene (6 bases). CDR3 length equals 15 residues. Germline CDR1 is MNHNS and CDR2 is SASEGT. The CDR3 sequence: CASSMQGRGNQPQHF. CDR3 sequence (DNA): TGTGCCAGCAGTATGCAGGGGCGAGGCAACCAGCCCCAGCATTTT.

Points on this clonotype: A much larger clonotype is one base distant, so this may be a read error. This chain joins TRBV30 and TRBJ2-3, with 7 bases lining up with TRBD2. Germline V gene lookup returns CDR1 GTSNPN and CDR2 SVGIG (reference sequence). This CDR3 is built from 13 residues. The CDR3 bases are TGTGTCTGGAGTCAGGGAGGGAGAGATACGCAGTATTTT. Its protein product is CVWSQGGRDTQYF.

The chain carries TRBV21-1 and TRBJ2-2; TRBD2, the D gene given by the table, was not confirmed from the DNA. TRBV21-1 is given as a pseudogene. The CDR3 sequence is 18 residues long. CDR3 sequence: CAISKGLAGGRNTGELFF. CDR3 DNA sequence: TGTGCCATCAGCAAAGGGCTAGCGGGAGGGAGGAACACCGGGGAGCTGTTTTTT.

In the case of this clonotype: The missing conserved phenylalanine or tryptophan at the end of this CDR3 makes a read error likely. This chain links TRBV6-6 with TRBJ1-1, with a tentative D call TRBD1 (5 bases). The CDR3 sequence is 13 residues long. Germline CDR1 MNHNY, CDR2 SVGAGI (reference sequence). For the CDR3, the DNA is TGTGCCAGCAGTTCGCAGGGACTAACTGTAGCTTTCTCT. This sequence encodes CASSSQGLTVAFS.

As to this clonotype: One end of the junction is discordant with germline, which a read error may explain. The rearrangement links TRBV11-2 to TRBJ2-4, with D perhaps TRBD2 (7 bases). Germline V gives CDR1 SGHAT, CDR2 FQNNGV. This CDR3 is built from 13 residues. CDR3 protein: CVSSLRGEGIQYF. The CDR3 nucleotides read TGTGTCAGCAGCTTAAGGGGGGAGGGCATTCAGTACTTC.

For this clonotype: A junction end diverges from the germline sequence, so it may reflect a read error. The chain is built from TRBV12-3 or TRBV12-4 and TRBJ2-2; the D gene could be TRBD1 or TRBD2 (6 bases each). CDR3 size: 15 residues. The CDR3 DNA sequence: TGTGCCAGCAATGTTCGGAAGGGGGGCACCAGGGAGCTGTTTTTT. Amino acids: CASNVRKGGTRELFF.